The entry below describes one TCR beta chain. Under the authors' procedure: Amplification from reference gene primers served as the basis for estimated nucleated cell counts. Using immunoSEQ multiplex PCR, the repertoire was profiled, and TCRdb retains in-frame clones only, with some absent. That table is the source of V, J and clone size, and D and trimming were worked out from the DNA. The profile shows 200,000 to 300,000 clones, about 90% of them singletons. CDR3 size: 14 residues. V dropped 6 bases and J dropped 4 bases, with 13 bases sitting between them. Germline values: CDR1 LNHDA, CDR2 SQIVND (reference sequence). These data originate in a study of blood T cell repertoires in COVID-19. Turning to the study itself: Researchers got acute and convalescent COVID-19 samples from the United States, Italy and Spain. From T cells, B-cell-depleted T cells, or PBMCs came the material, which was cDNA or gDNA.

The rearrangement uses TRBV19 and TRBJ1-5; no firm D call. The material sequenced was peripheral blood. This TCR was sampled from a woman aged 30 to 39 who had recovered from COVID-19. CDR3 amino acids: CASSERLPNQPQHF. The CDR3 DNA reads as TGTGCCAGTAGCGAAAGACTACCGAATCAGCCCCAGCATTTT.